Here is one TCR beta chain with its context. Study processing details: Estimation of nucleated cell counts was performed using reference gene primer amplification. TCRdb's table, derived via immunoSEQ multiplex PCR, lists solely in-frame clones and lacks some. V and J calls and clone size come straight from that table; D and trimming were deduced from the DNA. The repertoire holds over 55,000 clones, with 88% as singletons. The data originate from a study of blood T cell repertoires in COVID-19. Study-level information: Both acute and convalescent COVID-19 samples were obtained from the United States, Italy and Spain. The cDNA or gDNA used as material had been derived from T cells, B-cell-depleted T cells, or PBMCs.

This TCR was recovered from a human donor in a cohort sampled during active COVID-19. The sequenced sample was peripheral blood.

The CDR3 region is CASSPWDRGLLSPLHF. The CDR3 region has the DNA TGTGCCAGCTCACCCTGGGACAGGGGGCTTCTTTCGCCCCTCCACTTT. V gene TRBV18 combines with J gene TRBJ1-6, with 12 bases lining up with TRBD1. CDR3 size: 16 residues. V was pared by 3 bases and J by 13 bases, with 10 bases of the junction left unmatched. The germline V gene encodes CDR1 KGHSH and CDR2 LQKENI.